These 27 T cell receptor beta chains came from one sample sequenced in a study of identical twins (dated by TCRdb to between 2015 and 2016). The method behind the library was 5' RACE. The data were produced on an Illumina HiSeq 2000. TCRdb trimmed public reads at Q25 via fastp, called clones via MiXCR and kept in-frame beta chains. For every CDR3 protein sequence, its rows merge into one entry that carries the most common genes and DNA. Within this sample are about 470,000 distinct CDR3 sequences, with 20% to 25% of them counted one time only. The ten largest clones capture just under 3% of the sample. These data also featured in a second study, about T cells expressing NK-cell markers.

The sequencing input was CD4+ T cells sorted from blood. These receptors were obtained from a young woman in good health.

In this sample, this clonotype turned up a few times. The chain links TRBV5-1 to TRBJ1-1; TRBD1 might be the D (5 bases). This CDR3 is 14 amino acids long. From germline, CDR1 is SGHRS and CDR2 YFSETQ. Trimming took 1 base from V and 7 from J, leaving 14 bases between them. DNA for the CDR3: TGCGCCAGCAGCTTGATCTCGTCGGGGCATGAAGCTTTCTTT. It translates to CASSLISSGHEAFF. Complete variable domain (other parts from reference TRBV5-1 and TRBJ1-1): KAGVTQTPRYLIKTRGQQVTLSCSPISGHRSVSWYQQTPGQGLQFLFEYFSETQRNKGNFPGRFSGRQFSNSRSEMNVSTLELGDSALYLCASSLISSGHEAFFGQGTRLTVV.

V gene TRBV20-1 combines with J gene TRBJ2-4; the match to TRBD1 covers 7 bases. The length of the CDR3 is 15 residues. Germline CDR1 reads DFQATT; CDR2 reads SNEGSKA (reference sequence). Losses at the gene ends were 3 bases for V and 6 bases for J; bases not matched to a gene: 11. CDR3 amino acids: CSASGADAGGNIQYF. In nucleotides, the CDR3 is TGCAGTGCTAGTGGGGCCGACGCAGGGGGAAACATTCAGTACTTC.

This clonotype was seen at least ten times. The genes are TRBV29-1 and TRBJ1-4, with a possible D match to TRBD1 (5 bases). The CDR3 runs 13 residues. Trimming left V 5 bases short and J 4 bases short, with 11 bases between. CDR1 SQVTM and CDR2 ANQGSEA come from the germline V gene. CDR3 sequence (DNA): TGCAGCGTTACTCAGGGAAATAATGAAAAACTGTTTTTT. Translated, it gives CSVTQGNNEKLFF. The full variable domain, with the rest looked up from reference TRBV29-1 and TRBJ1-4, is SAVISQKPSRDICQRGTSLTIQCQVDSQVTMMFWYRQQPGQSLTLIATANQGSEATYESGFVIDKFPISRPNLTFSTLTVSNMSPEDSSIYLCSVTQGNNEKLFFGSGTQLSVL.

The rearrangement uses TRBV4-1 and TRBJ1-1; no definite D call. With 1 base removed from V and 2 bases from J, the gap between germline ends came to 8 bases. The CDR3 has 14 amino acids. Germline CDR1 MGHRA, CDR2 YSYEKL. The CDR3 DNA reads TGCGCCAGCAGCCAAGGATGGATAAACACTGAAGCTTTCTTT. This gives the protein CASSQGWINTEAFF.

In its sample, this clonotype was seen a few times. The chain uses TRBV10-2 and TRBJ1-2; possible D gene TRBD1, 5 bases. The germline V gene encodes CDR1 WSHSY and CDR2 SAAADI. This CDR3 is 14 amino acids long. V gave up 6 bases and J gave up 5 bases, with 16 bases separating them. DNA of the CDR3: TGCGCCAGCAGCGACTCCGGGACGGCGTATGGCTACACCTTC. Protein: CASSDSGTAYGYTF.

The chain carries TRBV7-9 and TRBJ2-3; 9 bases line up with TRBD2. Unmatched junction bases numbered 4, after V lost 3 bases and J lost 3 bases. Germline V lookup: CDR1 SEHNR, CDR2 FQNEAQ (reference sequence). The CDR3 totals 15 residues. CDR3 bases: TGTGCCAGCAGCTTTGAGCGGGAGGTTACAGATACGCAGTATTTT. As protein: CASSFEREVTDTQYF.

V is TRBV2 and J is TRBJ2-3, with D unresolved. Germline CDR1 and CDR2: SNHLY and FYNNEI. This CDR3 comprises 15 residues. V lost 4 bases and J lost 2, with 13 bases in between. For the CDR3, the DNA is TGTGCCAGCAGTGGGTCTACGTGGGTCACAGATACGCAGTATTTT. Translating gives CASSGSTWVTDTQYF.

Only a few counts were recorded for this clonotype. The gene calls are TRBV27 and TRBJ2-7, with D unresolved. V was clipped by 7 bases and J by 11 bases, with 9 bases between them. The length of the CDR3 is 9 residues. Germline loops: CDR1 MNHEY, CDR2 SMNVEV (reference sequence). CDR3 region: CASIAWEYF. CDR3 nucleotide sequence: TGTGCCAGCATCGCTTGGGAGTACTTC.

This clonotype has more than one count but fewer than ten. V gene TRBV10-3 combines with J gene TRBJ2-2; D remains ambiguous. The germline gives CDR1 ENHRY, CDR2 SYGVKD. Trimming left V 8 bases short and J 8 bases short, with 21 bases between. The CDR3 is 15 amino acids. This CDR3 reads CAIGADTALVGELFF. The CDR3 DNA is TGTGCCATCGGAGCTGACACGGCCTTGGTAGGGGAGCTGTTTTTT.

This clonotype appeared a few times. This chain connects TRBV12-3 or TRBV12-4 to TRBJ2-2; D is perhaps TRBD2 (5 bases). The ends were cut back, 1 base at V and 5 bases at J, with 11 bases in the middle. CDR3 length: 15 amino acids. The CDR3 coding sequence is TGTGCCAGCAGTTTAGGAGGGAGCGAGACCGGGGAGCTGTTTTTT. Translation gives CASSLGGSETGELFF.

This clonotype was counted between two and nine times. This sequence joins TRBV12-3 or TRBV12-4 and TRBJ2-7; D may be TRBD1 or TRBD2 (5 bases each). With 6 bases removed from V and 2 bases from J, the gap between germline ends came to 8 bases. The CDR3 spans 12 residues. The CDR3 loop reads CASRGPAYEQYF. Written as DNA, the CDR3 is TGTGCCAGCAGGGGACCAGCCTACGAGCAGTACTTC.

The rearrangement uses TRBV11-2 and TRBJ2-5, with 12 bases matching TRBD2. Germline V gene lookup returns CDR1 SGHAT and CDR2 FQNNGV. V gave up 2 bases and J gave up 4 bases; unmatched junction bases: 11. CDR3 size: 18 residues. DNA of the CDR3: TGTGCCAGCAGCTTACAGGCTAGCGGGGGGGCAAGAGGAGAGACCCAGTACTTC. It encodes CASSLQASGGARGETQYF.

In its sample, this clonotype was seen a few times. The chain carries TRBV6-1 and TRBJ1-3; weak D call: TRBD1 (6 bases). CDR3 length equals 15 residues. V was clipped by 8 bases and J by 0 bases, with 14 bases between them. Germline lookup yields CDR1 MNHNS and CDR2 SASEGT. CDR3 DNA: TGTGCCAGCCGCAGGGGCCTACTCTCTGGAAACACCATATATTTT. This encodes CASRRGLLSGNTIYF.

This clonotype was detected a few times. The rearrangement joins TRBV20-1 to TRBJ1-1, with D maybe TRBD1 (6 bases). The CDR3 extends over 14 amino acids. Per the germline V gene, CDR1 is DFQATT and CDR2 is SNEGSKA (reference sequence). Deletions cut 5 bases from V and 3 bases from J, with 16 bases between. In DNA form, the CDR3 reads TGCAGTGCTCCCCAGGGGAGGTGGTACACTGAAGCTTTCTTT. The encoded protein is CSAPQGRWYTEAFF.

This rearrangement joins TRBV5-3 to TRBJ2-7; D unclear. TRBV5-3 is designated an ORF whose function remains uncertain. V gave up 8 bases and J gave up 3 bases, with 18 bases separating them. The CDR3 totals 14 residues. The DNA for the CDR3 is TGTGCCAGCAGCCCTGGGATAGTCCTCTACGAGCAGTACTTC. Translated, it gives CASSPGIVLYEQYF.

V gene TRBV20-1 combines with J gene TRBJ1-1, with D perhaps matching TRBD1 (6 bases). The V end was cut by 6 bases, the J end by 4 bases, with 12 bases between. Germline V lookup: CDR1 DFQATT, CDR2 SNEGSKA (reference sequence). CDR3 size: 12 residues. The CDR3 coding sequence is TGCAGTGCCGCACAGGGTACCACTGAAGCTTTCTTT. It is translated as CSAAQGTTEAFF.

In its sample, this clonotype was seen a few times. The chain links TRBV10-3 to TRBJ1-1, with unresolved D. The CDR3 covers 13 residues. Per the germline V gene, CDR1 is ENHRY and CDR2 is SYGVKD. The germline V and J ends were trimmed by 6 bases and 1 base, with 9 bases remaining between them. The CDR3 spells CAISPFSNTEAFF. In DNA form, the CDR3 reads TGTGCCATCAGCCCCTTCTCGAACACTGAAGCTTTCTTT.

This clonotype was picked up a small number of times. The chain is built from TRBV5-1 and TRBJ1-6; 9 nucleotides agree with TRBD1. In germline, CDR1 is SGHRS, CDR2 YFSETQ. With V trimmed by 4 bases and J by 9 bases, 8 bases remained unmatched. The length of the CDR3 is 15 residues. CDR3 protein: CASSATGTGSSPLHF. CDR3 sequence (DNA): TGCGCCAGCAGCGCCACCGGGACAGGGAGTTCACCCCTCCACTTT.

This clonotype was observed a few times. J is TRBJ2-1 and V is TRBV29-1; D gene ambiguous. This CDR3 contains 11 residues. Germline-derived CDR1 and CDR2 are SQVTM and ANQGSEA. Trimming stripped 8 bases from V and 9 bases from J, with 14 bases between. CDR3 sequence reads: CSPNPCPEQFF. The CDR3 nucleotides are TGCAGCCCTAACCCATGTCCTGAGCAGTTCTTC.

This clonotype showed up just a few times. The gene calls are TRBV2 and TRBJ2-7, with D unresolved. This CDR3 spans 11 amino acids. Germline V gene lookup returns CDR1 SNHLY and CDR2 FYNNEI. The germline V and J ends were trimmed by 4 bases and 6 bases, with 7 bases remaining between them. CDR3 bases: TGTGCCAGCAGTGGCCTATCCGAGCAGTACTTC. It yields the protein CASSGLSEQYF.

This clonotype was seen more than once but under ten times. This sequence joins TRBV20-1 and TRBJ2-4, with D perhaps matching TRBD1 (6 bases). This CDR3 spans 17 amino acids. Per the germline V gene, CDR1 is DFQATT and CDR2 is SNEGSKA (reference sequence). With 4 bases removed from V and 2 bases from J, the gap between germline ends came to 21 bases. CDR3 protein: CSATIQWGPASKNIQYF. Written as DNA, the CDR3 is TGCAGTGCTACCATACAATGGGGGCCAGCTTCCAAAAACATTCAGTACTTC.

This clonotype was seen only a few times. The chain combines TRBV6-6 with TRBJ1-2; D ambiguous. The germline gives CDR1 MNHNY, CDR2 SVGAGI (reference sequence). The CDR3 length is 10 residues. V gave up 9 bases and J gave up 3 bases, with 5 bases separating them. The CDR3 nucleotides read TGTGCCAGTTCCGACTATGGCTACACCTTC. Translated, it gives CASSDYGYTF.

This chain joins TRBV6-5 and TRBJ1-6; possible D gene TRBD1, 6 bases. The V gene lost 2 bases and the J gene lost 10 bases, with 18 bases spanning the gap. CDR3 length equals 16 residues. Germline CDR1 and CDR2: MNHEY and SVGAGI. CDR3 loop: CASSYAGTGGGSPLHF. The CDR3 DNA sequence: TGTGCCAGCAGTTACGCCGGAACGGGCGGGGGCTCACCCCTCCACTTT.

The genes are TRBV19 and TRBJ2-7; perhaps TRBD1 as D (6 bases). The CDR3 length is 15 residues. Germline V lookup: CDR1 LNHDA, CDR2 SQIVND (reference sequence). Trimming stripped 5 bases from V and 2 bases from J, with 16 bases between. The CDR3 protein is CASSGSGTSPYEQYF. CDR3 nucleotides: TGTGCCAGTAGTGGATCCGGGACATCACCCTACGAGCAGTACTTC.

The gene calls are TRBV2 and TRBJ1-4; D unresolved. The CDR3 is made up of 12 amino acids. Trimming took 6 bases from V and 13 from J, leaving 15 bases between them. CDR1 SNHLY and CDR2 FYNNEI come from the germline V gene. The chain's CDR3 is CASRVKVGRLFF. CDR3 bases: TGTGCCAGCAGGGTGAAGGTGGGAAGACTGTTTTTT.

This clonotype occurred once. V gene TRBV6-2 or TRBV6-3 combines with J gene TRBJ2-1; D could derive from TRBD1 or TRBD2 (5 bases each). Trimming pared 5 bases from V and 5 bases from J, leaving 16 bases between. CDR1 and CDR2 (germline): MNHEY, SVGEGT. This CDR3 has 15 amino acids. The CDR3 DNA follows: TGTGCCAGCAGTCCGAGGGGCCACCCGGACAATGAGCAGTTCTTC. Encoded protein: CASSPRGHPDNEQFF.

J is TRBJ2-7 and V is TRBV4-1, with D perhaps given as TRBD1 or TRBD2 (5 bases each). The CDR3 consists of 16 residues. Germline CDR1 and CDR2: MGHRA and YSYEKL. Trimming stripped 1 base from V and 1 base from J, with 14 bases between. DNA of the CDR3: TGCGCCAGCAGCCAAGTACAGGCGGGTGGGTCCTACGAGCAGTACTTC. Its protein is CASSQVQAGGSYEQYF.